A selection of T cell receptor beta chains follows, all from one sample in a study of CD8 T cells in ankylosing spondylitis. TCRdb reanalysed the 5' RACE reads using MiXCR and keeps one entry per CDR3 protein. The sample lists about 540,000 distinct CDR3 sequences, more than 9.5% occurring once. Sequenced: blood, either unsorted or a sorted T cell fraction (not recorded which). Source of these receptors: a male donor with ankylosing spondylitis. Both conserved end residues are part of each CDR3. D genes are given only for firm matches. Size is stated for part of the rows, as once, few or many counts, or as a class when the clone is expanded.

j_call: TRBJ2-3
clone_size: .
d_call: TRBD1
v_call: TRBV30
cdr3_aa: CAWNPGQSTDTQYF
cdr3_nt: TGTGCCTGGAATCCGGGACAGTCGACAGATACGCAGTATTTT

j_call: TRBJ1-6
clone_size: few
d_call: .
v_call: TRBV4-1
cdr3_aa: CASSQDSWSSYNSPLHF
cdr3_nt: TGCGCCAGCAGCCAAGATAGTTGGAGCTCCTATAATTCACCCCTCCACTTT

j_call: TRBJ2-1
clone_size: few
d_call: TRBD2
v_call: TRBV24-1
cdr3_aa: CATSDYNSGNEQFF
cdr3_nt: TGTGCCACCAGTGATTACAATAGCGGGAATGAGCAGTTCTTC

j_call: TRBJ2-7
clone_size: many
d_call: TRBD2
v_call: TRBV5-1
cdr3_aa: CASSLASGVYEQYF
cdr3_nt: TGCGCCAGCAGCTTGGCTAGCGGGGTCTACGAGCAGTACTTC

j_call: TRBJ2-1
clone_size: few
d_call: .
v_call: TRBV11-1
cdr3_aa: CASSEWGGYVLEQFF
cdr3_nt: TGTGCCAGCAGCGAATGGGGGGGCTACGTCCTTGAGCAGTTCTTC

j_call: TRBJ2-1
clone_size: many
d_call: .
v_call: TRBV7-8
cdr3_aa: CASSPSVRYNEQFF
cdr3_nt: TGTGCCAGCAGCCCTAGCGTTAGATACAATGAGCAGTTCTTC

j_call: TRBJ2-3
clone_size: .
d_call: .
v_call: TRBV5-6
cdr3_aa: CASSQFSSPDTQYF
cdr3_nt: TGTGCCAGCAGCCAATTCAGTAGCCCAGATACGCAGTATTTT

j_call: TRBJ1-1
clone_size: .
d_call: .
v_call: TRBV3-1
cdr3_aa: CASSHRDAPEAFF
cdr3_nt: TGTGCCAGCAGCCACCGGGACGCCCCTGAAGCTTTCTTT

j_call: TRBJ2-1
clone_size: .
d_call: .
v_call: TRBV5-1
cdr3_aa: CASSLTFGNEQFF
cdr3_nt: TGCGCCAGCAGCTTGACCTTCGGCAATGAGCAGTTCTTC

j_call: TRBJ1-4
clone_size: .
d_call: .
v_call: TRBV4-1
cdr3_aa: CASSLPGQRNEKLFF
cdr3_nt: TGCGCCAGCAGCCTACCGGGACAACGTAATGAAAAACTGTTTTTT

j_call: TRBJ2-4
clone_size: many
d_call: .
v_call: TRBV12-3/TRBV12-4
cdr3_aa: CASSWEGSGRDKNIQYF
cdr3_nt: TGTGCCAGCAGTTGGGAAGGAAGTGGAAGGGACAAAAACATTCAGTACTTC